These 7 T cell receptor beta chains were all obtained from the same sample, sequenced in a study of blood T cell repertoires in COVID-19. Measured with immunoSEQ multiplex PCR; TCRdb has only the in-frame clones, and not every one. The sample records roughly 68,000 clones, around 90% being singletons. The sequenced sample was PBMCs or T cells enriched from blood (not recorded which). These receptors were taken from a woman aged 35 to 49 who had recovered from COVID-19.

This clone was counted at least ten times. The chain recombines TRBV6-4 with TRBJ2-2; D uncertain. From germline, CDR1 is MRHNA and CDR2 SNTAGT. V lost 6 bases and J 7 bases, leaving 15 bases between the germline ends. The CDR3 covers 14 residues. The CDR3 reads CASSQHTDGGELFF. CDR3 DNA sequence: TGTGCCAGCAGCCAACATACAGACGGCGGGGAGCTGTTTTTT.

The chain recombines TRBV28 with TRBJ1-5; no clear D gene. Trimming cost V 5 bases and J 8 bases, with 7 bases left between them. Germline CDR1 is MDHEN and CDR2 is SYDVKM. CDR3 length: 11 residues. The CDR3 protein is CASSSGEPQHF. CDR3 in DNA: TGTGCCAGCAGTAGTGGAGAGCCCCAGCATTTT.

The gene calls are TRBV28 and TRBJ1-2; 7 bases agree with TRBD1. Trimming cost V 3 bases and J 0 bases; bases outside gene matches: 13. CDR1 is MDHEN and CDR2 is SYDVKM in the germline V gene. The CDR3 length is 18 residues. CDR3 nucleotides: TGTGCCAGCAGTTTTCTCGAGGGCAGGGGGACTTCTAACTATGGCTACACCTTC. Protein sequence: CASSFLEGRGTSNYGYTF.

The chain uses TRBV5-4 and TRBJ1-1; a possible D gene is TRBD1 (5 bases). The V gene lost 6 bases and the J gene lost 2 bases, with 11 bases spanning the gap. CDR1 and CDR2 from the germline V gene are SGHNT and YYREEE (reference sequence). CDR3 length: 13 amino acids. The CDR3: CASKQGFNTEAFF. The CDR3 DNA follows: TGTGCCAGCAAGCAGGGTTTCAACACTGAAGCTTTCTTT. Using reference TRBV5-4 and TRBJ1-1 for the parts outside the CDR3, the full variable domain is ETGVTQSPTHLIKTRGQQVTLRCSSQSGHNTVSWYQQALGQGPQFIFQYYREEENGRGNFPPRFSGLQFPNYSSELNVNALELDDSALYLCASKQGFNTEAFFGQGTRLTVV.

This rearrangement joins TRBV10-1 to TRBJ2-3; D uncertain. Germline loops: CDR1 WNHNN, CDR2 SYGVQD (reference sequence). V dropped 4 bases and J dropped 0 bases, with 14 bases sitting between them. The CDR3 totals 16 residues. This CDR3 is CASSGFQRSSTDTQYF. The CDR3 DNA follows: TGCGCCAGCAGTGGATTCCAGAGGTCCAGCACAGATACGCAGTATTTT.

CDR3 region: CSVTTTEGEGYTF. The CDR3 bases are TGCAGCGTTACCACGACTGAAGGCGAGGGCTACACCTTC. The gene calls are TRBV29-1 and TRBJ1-2, with no clear D. The CDR3 has 13 residues. Trimming removed 5 bases from V and 8 bases from J, with 18 bases in between. Germline CDR1 SQVTM, CDR2 ANQGSEA.

The chain is built from TRBV7-6 and TRBJ2-7, with a weak D call TRBD2 (5 bases). V lost 5 bases to trimming and J lost 0 bases, with 14 bases between them. The V gene's germline CDR1 is SGHVS and CDR2 FNYEAQ. The CDR3 runs to 15 residues. The CDR3 DNA follows: TGTGCCAGCAGCCAGAACGCGGGCAGCTCCTACGAGCAGTACTTC. Translated, it gives CASSQNAGSSYEQYF.